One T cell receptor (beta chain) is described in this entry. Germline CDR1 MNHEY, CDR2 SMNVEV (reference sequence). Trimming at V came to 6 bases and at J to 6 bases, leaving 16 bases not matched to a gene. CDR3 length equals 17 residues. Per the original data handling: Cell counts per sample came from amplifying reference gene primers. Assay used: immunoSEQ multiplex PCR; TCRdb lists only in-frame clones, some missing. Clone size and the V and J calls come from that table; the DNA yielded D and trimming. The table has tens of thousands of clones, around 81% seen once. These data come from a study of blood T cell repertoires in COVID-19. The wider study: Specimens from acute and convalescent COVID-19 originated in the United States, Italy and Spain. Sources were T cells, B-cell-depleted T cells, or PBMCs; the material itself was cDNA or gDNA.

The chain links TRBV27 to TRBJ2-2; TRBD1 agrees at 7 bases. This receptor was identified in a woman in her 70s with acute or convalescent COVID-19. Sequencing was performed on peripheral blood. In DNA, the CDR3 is TGTGCCAGCAGACACTCAACCGGGACAGTGGGGGCCGGGGAGCTGTTTTTT. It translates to CASRHSTGTVGAGELFF.